The rows below give T cell receptor beta chains drawn from one sample of a study of a mutant IDH1 vaccine in newly diagnosed glioma. Only in-frame clones appear in the TCRdb table, and some are missing; sequencing was by immunoSEQ multiplex PCR. The sample carries 35,000 to 40,000 clones, about nine tenths recorded once. The input for sequencing was PBMCs, taken from a glioma patient treated with radiotherapy, temozolomide or both. Receptors were obtained from a young man with glioma. Both conserved end residues are part of each CDR3. D genes are given only for firm matches. A clone size is listed for some rows: how often the clone was seen (once, few, many), or a class if it is expanded.

V,D,size,J,DNA,CDR3
TRBV30,TRBD1,.,TRBJ1-2,TGTGCCTGCCAAACCCCCCACAGGGGTGGCTACACCTTC,CACQTPHRGGYTF
TRBV6-1,.,.,TRBJ2-7,TGTGCCAGCACCTTAAAGGACGTGTACGAGCAGTACTTC,CASTLKDVYEQYF
TRBV7-2,.,once,TRBJ1-1,TGTGCCAGCAGCTTAATACAGGTCGGTGAAGCTTTCTTT,CASSLIQVGEAFF
TRBV18,.,.,TRBJ2-2,TGTGCCAGCTCACCGGACACCGGGGAGCTGTTTTTT,CASSPDTGELFF
TRBV7-2,.,few,TRBJ1-1,TGTGCCAGCAGCCTAACTAGGGAGGGAAGGGCTGAAGCTTTCTTT,CASSLTREGRAEAFF
TRBV29-1,TRBD2,.,TRBJ2-7,TGCAGCGTTGAAGGCCTAGCGGACTCTACCTACGAGCAGTACTTC,CSVEGLADSTYEQYF
TRBV5-3,.,.,TRBJ2-7,TGTGCCAGAAGCTTCTTCAGAGAATACGAGCAGTACTTC,CARSFFREYEQYF
TRBV5-1,.,.,TRBJ1-3,TGCGCCAGCAGCAGGGAAGGCGCTGAGGGAAACACCATATATTTT,CASSREGAEGNTIYF
TRBV6-5,TRBD1,.,TRBJ1-2,TGTGCCAGCAGTTACAGGGGCCAGGGGGTCTATGGCTACACCTTC,CASSYRGQGVYGYTF
TRBV25-1,.,.,TRBJ1-5,TGTGCCAGCAACGAAGGAAATCAGCCCCAGCATTTT,CASNEGNQPQHF
TRBV4-3,.,.,TRBJ1-1,TGCGCCAGCAGTCTAGGGGGGCGTGAAGCTTTCTTT,CASSLGGREAFF
TRBV19,.,.,TRBJ1-1,TGTGCCAGTAGTAGGCAGGGGCGAACGAGTGAAGCTTTCTTT,CASSRQGRTSEAFF
TRBV7-9,.,.,TRBJ1-1,TGTGCCAGCAGCTTAGCAAACCTAAAGACAGCGGTGAACACTGAAGCTTTCTTT,CASSLANLKTAVNTEAFF
TRBV5-4,.,.,TRBJ1-1,TGTGCCAGCAGCTTGGGACAGCATAGGAACACTGAAGCTTTCTTT,CASSLGQHRNTEAFF
TRBV9,TRBD2,.,TRBJ2-1,TGTGCCAGCAGCTCGGGACTAGCGGGAGTAGAAGAGCAGTTCTTC,CASSSGLAGVEEQFF
TRBV5-1,.,.,TRBJ1-2,TGCGCCAGCAGCTTGGTGGGTCGTTCTAACTATGGCTACACCTTC,CASSLVGRSNYGYTF
TRBV18,.,.,TRBJ1-6,TGTGCCAGCTCACCGCCCGGGACGTCGGTTTCACCCCTCCACTTT,CASSPPGTSVSPLHF
TRBV2,.,.,TRBJ2-7,TGTGCCAGCAGTGGGGACGCCGGGTCCCACGAGCAGTACTTC,CASSGDAGSHEQYF
TRBV6-6,.,.,TRBJ1-2,TGTGCCAGCAGAGACAGCTATGGCTACACCTTC,CASRDSYGYTF
TRBV5-4,.,.,TRBJ1-2,TGTGCCAGCAGCCCTGGCGGCGGGGGGGACTATGGCTACACCTTC,CASSPGGGGDYGYTF
TRBV7-9,.,.,TRBJ2-5,TGTGCCAGCAGCTCTGGGGGGCCTCAAGAGACCCAGTACTTC,CASSSGGPQETQYF
TRBV15,.,once,TRBJ1-5,TGTGCCACCAGCAGGGCGAAGAGGGACTTCTTAAATCAGCCCCAGCATTTT,CATSRAKRDFLNQPQHF
TRBV6-4,TRBD1,.,TRBJ2-6,TGTGCCAGCAGTGAACAAGGGGGCACTGGGGCCAACGTCCTGACTTTC,CASSEQGGTGANVLTF
TRBV4-2,.,.,TRBJ1-2,TGTGCCAGCAGCCAGGATGAGTCTTATGGCTACACCTTC,CASSQDESYGYTF
TRBV5-6,.,.,TRBJ1-6,TGTGCCAGCAGCTTGGCCGCGAGTTCACCCCTCCACTTT,CASSLAASSPLHF
TRBV29-1,.,.,TRBJ1-1,TGCAGCGTCGGCACTGGGACTTTGGGCACTGAAGCTTTCTTT,CSVGTGTLGTEAFF
TRBV6-6,.,.,TRBJ2-7,TGTGCCAGCAGTTACTCCCACGAGCAGTACTTC,CASSYSHEQYF
TRBV29-1,.,once,TRBJ1-5,TGCAGCGTCCAGGGAGGGGGCAATCAGCCCCAGCATTTT,CSVQGGGNQPQHF
TRBV28,TRBD2,.,TRBJ2-5,TGTGCCAGCAGTCGATGGCGGGAGAGTGGGGAGACCCAGTACTTC,CASSRWRESGETQYF
TRBV5-1,.,.,TRBJ2-7,TGCGCCAGCAGCGCGGGGACCGCCGAAGCCTACGAGCAGTACTTC,CASSAGTAEAYEQYF
TRBV5-6,.,.,TRBJ1-2,TGTGCCAGCAGCTTGACCACGAACTATGGCTACACCTTC,CASSLTTNYGYTF
TRBV2,.,once,TRBJ2-1,TGTGCCAGCAGACGGACGCAGCAGTTCTTC,CASRRTQQFF
TRBV29-1,TRBD2,.,TRBJ2-5,TGCAGCGTTGAAGAGCGCGGGAGACAAGAGACCCAGTACTTC,CSVEERGRQETQYF
TRBV5-1,.,once,TRBJ1-3,TGCGCCAGCAGCTCGGGGGGGACGGGAAACACCATATATTTT,CASSSGGTGNTIYF
TRBV28,.,.,TRBJ1-2,TGTGCCAGCAGGGAAGACCTTGGCTACACCTTC,CASREDLGYTF
TRBV4-2,.,.,TRBJ2-7,TGTGCCAGCAGCCAAGAAAGGGCAGGTCTCTACGAGCAGTACTTC,CASSQERAGLYEQYF
TRBV29-1,TRBD1,.,TRBJ2-1,TGCAGCCTAACCAGGGGGTGGGACAATGAGCAGTTCTTC,CSLTRGWDNEQFF
TRBV28,.,.,TRBJ1-1,TGTGCCAGCTGCATAGGTTCCAACACTGAAGCTTTCTTT,CASCIGSNTEAFF
TRBV7-8,.,.,TRBJ1-5,TGTGCCAGCAGCTTAGCGCAGGGGCTCTATAGCAATCAGCCCCAGCATTTT,CASSLAQGLYSNQPQHF
TRBV30,.,.,TRBJ1-2,TGTGCCTGGAGTAGACAGATTTTGGATGGCTACACCTTC,CAWSRQILDGYTF
TRBV6-1,.,.,TRBJ1-2,TGTGCCAGCTCTAGGGACACCTATGGCTACACCTTC,CASSRDTYGYTF
TRBV7-9,TRBD1,.,TRBJ1-3,TGTGCCAGCAGCTTACGACAGGGGCCTGGAAACACCATATATTTT,CASSLRQGPGNTIYF
TRBV28,.,.,TRBJ2-2,TGTGCCAGCTCTAGGACGACCGGGGAGCTGTTTTTT,CASSRTTGELFF
TRBV5-6,TRBD1,once,TRBJ2-7,TGTGCCAGCAGCGTACTCCGGGACAGTTCCTCCTACGAGCAGTACTTC,CASSVLRDSSSYEQYF
TRBV2,.,.,TRBJ2-7,TGTGCCAGCAGTGGTTCAGAGGACGGAGGGGCCTACGAGCAGTACTTC,CASSGSEDGGAYEQYF
TRBV4-1,.,.,TRBJ1-5,TGCGCCAGCAGCTTATCTCTGGGGGTAGGTAATCAGCCCCAGCATTTT,CASSLSLGVGNQPQHF
TRBV6-6,TRBD2,.,TRBJ2-7,TGTGCCAGCTCCCAAAAGGCCGCGGGGGGCAACGAGCAGTACTTC,CASSQKAAGGNEQYF